The T cell receptor (beta chain) under discussion was sequenced for a study of Ad26.COV2.S vaccination and SARS-CoV-2 variants. Study at large: Ad26.COV2.S given intramuscularly, once or twice 56 days apart. Study findings and constraints: Substantial breadth was reportedly displayed by spike-specific CD8+ and CD4+ T cell responses after vaccination. It was found that vaccine and placebo recipients had similar non-spike TCR breadth. Vaccinated individuals (as opposed to placebo recipients) had higher spike-specific TCR breadth.

Here immunoSEQ multiplex PCR was the method, and the copy in TCRdb shows in-frame clones only, minus some. The repertoire includes around 400,000 clones, 75% to 90% of them detected once, and over 1.5% sits in the top ten. Indicated treatment: around 19 received Ad26.COV2.S at low or high dose, single or two shots; about 5 received placebo; per-sample allocation not given. Sampling was performed 63 days after the first vaccine or placebo injection. Regarding this clone: What it binds is unknown.

V lost 6 bases to trimming and J lost 6 bases; unmatched junction nucleotides: 8. The germline gives CDR1 SNHLY, CDR2 FYNNEI. The CDR3 runs to 14 residues. The TCR was taken from a person aged 18-60 years who received the Ad26.COV2.S COVID-19 vaccine or a placebo. This chain uses TRBV2 with TRBJ2-1; 7 bases match TRBD1. Here the sequenced sample was peripheral blood, taken in a trial of Ad26.COV2.S vaccine versus placebo. CDR3 DNA: TGTGCCAGCAGGGAGCTACAGGGGATCAATGAGCAGTTCTTC. Amino acid sequence: CASRELQGINEQFF.